The 19 T cell receptor beta chains below come from one sample, sequenced in a study of blood T cell repertoires in COVID-19. TCRdb's table, derived via immunoSEQ multiplex PCR, lists solely in-frame clones and lacks some. The sample has over 150,000 clones, about 88% seen once. Sequenced: peripheral blood. These receptors originate from a man aged 55 to 70 with COVID-19, enrolled during active disease.

This chain connects TRBV29-1 to TRBJ2-5; no firm D call. Trimming left V 7 bases short and J 1 base short, with 10 bases between. CDR1 is SQVTM, CDR2 ANQGSEA, per germline. The CDR3 is 12 amino acids. Here the CDR3 reads CSAQATQETQYF. The CDR3 DNA is TGCAGCGCTCAGGCGACCCAAGAGACCCAGTACTTC.

This clone was detected only a few times. V gene TRBV29-1 combines with J gene TRBJ2-1; maybe TRBD1 (6 bases). Germline assignment: CDR1 SQVTM and CDR2 ANQGSEA. This CDR3 region has 13 residues. V dropped 3 bases and J dropped 9 bases, with 15 bases sitting between them. The CDR3 reads CSVEQGRRTEQFF. In DNA, the CDR3 is TGCAGCGTTGAGCAGGGGCGAAGGACTGAGCAGTTCTTC.

The sample holds a few counts of this clone. J is TRBJ1-4 and V is TRBV2; perhaps TRBD1 as D (6 bases). Per the germline V gene, CDR1 is SNHLY and CDR2 is FYNNEI. Trimming pared 7 bases from V and 7 bases from J, leaving 19 bases between. This CDR3 comprises 15 residues. As DNA, the CDR3 is TGTGCCAGCACCAGCCAGGGGCTACGTGGTGAAAAACTGTTTTTT. Translating gives CASTSQGLRGEKLFF.

V gene TRBV5-4 combines with J gene TRBJ2-5, with TRBD2 matching over 11 bases. The CDR3 has 18 residues. CDR1 and CDR2 (germline): SGHNT, YYREEE (reference sequence). J lost 5 bases, V lost 0 bases, and 12 bases had no gene match. The CDR3 bases are TGTGCCAGCAGCTTGGCTGGGGTACTAGCGGGAGCGGTTGAGACCCAGTACTTC. Protein sequence: CASSLAGVLAGAVETQYF.

The table lists this clone with a count of one. The rearrangement joins TRBV10-3 to TRBJ1-1; TRBD1 matches at 12 bases. In germline, CDR1 is ENHRY, CDR2 SYGVKD. Unmatched junction bases numbered 3, after V lost 2 bases and J lost 5 bases. The CDR3 spans 15 residues. CDR3 nucleotide sequence: TGTGCCATCAGTGAGAGGGGACAGGGGGCGACTGAAGCTTTCTTT. Translating it yields CAISERGQGATEAFF.

V and J are TRBV5-6 and TRBJ1-1, with no clear D. Germline CDR1 reads SGHDT; CDR2 reads YYEEEE. V dropped 4 bases and J dropped 4 bases, with 17 bases sitting between them. The length of the CDR3 is 15 residues. In DNA, the CDR3 is TGTGCCAGCAGCACCACCGGGGTACCGGCCACTGAAGCTTTCTTT. Translation: CASSTTGVPATEAFF.

J is TRBJ1-2 and V is TRBV3-1 (or the pseudogene TRBV3-2), with a tentative D call TRBD1 (5 bases). V was pared by 4 bases and J by 6 bases, with 12 bases between. Looked up from germline, CDR1 is LGHDT and CDR2 is YNNKEL (reference sequence). There are 13 residues in the CDR3. This CDR3 is CASSPIGGNGYTF. The CDR3 DNA sequence: TGTGCCAGCAGCCCCATTGGGGGGAATGGCTACACCTTC.

This chain joins TRBV4-3 and TRBJ2-1; 11 bases line up with TRBD2. Germline-derived CDR1 and CDR2 are LGHNA and YSLEER. The CDR3 is 15 amino acids. The junction had 0 bases not matched to a gene; V was cut back by 2 bases and J by 3 bases. The DNA for the CDR3 is TGCGCCAGCAGCCAAACTAGCGGGGGCTACAATGAGCAGTTCTTC. Residues: CASSQTSGGYNEQFF.

This clone was counted a single time. The V call is TRBV20-1, the J call TRBJ2-5; D ambiguous. Germline V gene data show CDR1 as DFQATT and CDR2 as SNEGSKA (reference sequence). The CDR3 is 10 residues long. V lost 7 bases, J lost 7 bases, and 10 bases lay in between. The CDR3 here is CSVKTVTQYF. The CDR3 nucleotides are TGCAGTGTTAAAACGGTGACCCAGTACTTC.

The chain has TRBV2 and TRBJ1-3; D is undetermined. The CDR3 runs 16 residues. The V end was cut by 3 bases, the J end by 4 bases, with 16 bases between. The germline V gene has CDR1 SNHLY and CDR2 FYNNEI. The CDR3 DNA sequence: TGTGCCAGCAGTGAGGATGCGGGCTCTGCGGGAAACACCATATATTTT. Translating it yields CASSEDAGSAGNTIYF.

The J gene is TRBJ2-5, the V gene TRBV6-5; TRBD1 agrees at 11 bases. The germline CDR1 and CDR2 sequences are MNHEY and SVGAGI. Germline trimming cut 5 bases from V and 5 bases from J; bases unmatched to any gene: 4. CDR3 length: 14 amino acids. In nucleotides, the CDR3 is TGTGCCAGCAGTCGGACAGGGGGCCGTGAGACCCAGTACTTC. Protein: CASSRTGGRETQYF.

The rearrangement uses TRBV4-3 and TRBJ1-1; a possible D gene is TRBD1 (6 bases). Germline V lookup: CDR1 LGHNA, CDR2 YSLEER. The CDR3 consists of 18 residues. V gave up 2 bases and J gave up 3 bases, with 22 bases separating them. The chain's CDR3 is CASSQYNVGRGVDTEAFF. The CDR3 bases are TGCGCCAGCAGCCAATATAATGTCGGGAGGGGGGTAGACACTGAAGCTTTCTTT.

This clone was seen once. A clone one base away is much larger, so this may be a read error. This chain links TRBV6-5 with TRBJ1-1; no clear D gene. Trimming cost V 7 bases and J 7 bases, with 13 bases left between them. Germline CDR1 MNHEY, CDR2 SVGAGI. The CDR3 loop spans 12 amino acids. The CDR3 spells CASKSVFGEAFF. The DNA of the CDR3 is TGTGCCAGCAAATCTGTGTTCGGTGAAGCTTTCTTT.

The chain carries TRBV29-1 and TRBJ1-1; D unclear. The CDR3 totals 14 residues. Germline V lookup: CDR1 SQVTM, CDR2 ANQGSEA. V dropped 6 bases and J dropped 5 bases, with 19 bases sitting between them. CDR3 bases: TGCAGCGTACGCGAGAGGGCTAGTGAGACTGAAGCTTTCTTT. Residues: CSVRERASETEAFF.

The chain is built from TRBV3-1 (or the pseudogene TRBV3-2) and TRBJ1-2; 8 bases are a match to TRBD1. CDR1 and CDR2 from the germline V gene are LGHDT and YNNKEL (reference sequence). With 1 base clipped from V and 7 bases from J, the junction kept 11 bases outside the gene matches. The CDR3 has 16 residues. CDR3 in DNA: TGTGCCAGCAGCCAAGGCCGGACAGGGCGAATAGGTGGCTACACCTTC. It codes for CASSQGRTGRIGGYTF.

The chain recombines TRBV18 with TRBJ1-6; TRBD1 matches at 12 bases. CDR1 and CDR2 (germline): KGHSH, LQKENI. CDR3 length: 15 amino acids. The J segment lost 9 bases and the V segment lost 4 bases, leaving 4 bases of the junction unmatched. The CDR3 DNA follows: TGTGCCAGCTCACAGGCGGGACAGGGGGCTTCACCCCTCCACTTT. As protein: CASSQAGQGASPLHF.

To note about this clone: An end of the junction does not agree with germline; a read error may underlie this. The chain carries TRBV7-7 and TRBJ2-5; the D is unclear. Germline V gene data show CDR1 as SSHAT and CDR2 as FNYEAQ (reference sequence). This CDR3 region has 13 residues. The CDR3 spells CASSLNSEETQYF. The CDR3, as DNA: TGTGCTAGCAGCTTAAACTCCGAAGAGACCCAGTACTTC.

This chain uses TRBV10-3 with TRBJ1-3; a possible D gene is TRBD1 (5 bases). Germline V gene data show CDR1 as ENHRY and CDR2 as SYGVKD. The CDR3 length is 17 residues. Trimming removed 4 bases from V and 0 bases from J, with 16 bases in between. CDR3 loop: CAISGGDTSTSGNTIYF. Here the CDR3 DNA reads TGTGCCATCAGTGGGGGGGATACCTCTACCTCTGGAAACACCATATATTTT.

The genes are TRBV28 and TRBJ2-2; D is ambiguous. The CDR3 consists of 12 residues. Germline-derived CDR1 and CDR2 are MDHEN and SYDVKM. In DNA form, the CDR3 reads TGTGGCGCGCAGGCGAACACCGGGGAGCTGTTTTTT. It specifies CGAQANTGELFF. Supplemented by reference TRBV28 and TRBJ2-2, the full variable domain reads DVKVTQSSRYLVKRTGEKVFLECVQDMDHENMFWYRQDPGLGLRLIYFSYDVKMKEKGDIPEGYSVSREKKERFSLILESASTNQTSMYLCGAQANTGELFFGEGSRLTVL.